Described below is a single TCR beta chain sequence and its context. This entry comes from a study of cytomegalovirus exposure and HLA in healthy donors. Primers included in the PCR were 60 Vbeta and 13 Jbeta primers. Profiled with immunoSEQ multiplex PCR; TCRdb holds only in-frame clones, not every one. Here the sample spans fewer than 150,000 clones, around 83% being singletons. CDR1 is LNHDA, CDR2 SQIVND, per germline (reference sequence). Trimming removed 6 bases at V and 0 bases at J, with 11 bases between. The CDR3 runs to 14 residues. The sequenced sample consisted of PBMCs. The chain is built from TRBV19 and TRBJ1-1; tentatively, D is TRBD1 (6 bases). The TCR was taken from a woman in her twenties or thirties in good health and CMV-seropositive. CDR3 sequence: CASRVRTVNTEAFF. As DNA, the CDR3 is TGTGCCAGTAGGGTAAGGACAGTGAACACTGAAGCTTTCTTT. The entire variable domain, with the rest obtained from reference TRBV19 and TRBJ1-1, is as follows: DGGITQSPKYLFRKEGQNVTLSCEQNLNHDAMYWYRQDPGQGLRLIYYSQIVNDFQKGDIAEGYSVSREKKESFPLTVTSAQKNPTAFYLCASRVRTVNTEAFFGQGTRLTVV.